A single sample gave rise to the 5 T cell receptor beta chains below, sequenced in a study of T cell responses to AZD1222 COVID-19 vaccine (dated by TCRdb to about 2021). The time point label for this specimen denotes: baseline before first vaccination. Library prep was done by the immunoSEQ multiplex PCR assay. The table comes from immuneACCESS by way of TCRdb, which keeps in-frame sequences with V and J called. Part of the clones is missing from these tables; in studies checked, under half for an unresolved V gene and the rest for unknown reasons. Across this sample there are 75,000 to 95,000 clones, with roughly 90% seen only once. 4.2% of the sample lies in the top ten. The sequenced sample was peripheral blood, obtained on day 0 of AZD1222 vaccination. The source of these receptors is an adult in good health.

The chain employs TRBV4-2 and TRBJ2-1, with D unresolved. CDR3 length: 17 amino acids. Germline V gene lookup returns CDR1 LGHNA and CDR2 YNFKEQ. Trimming stripped 1 base from V and 8 bases from J, with 21 bases between. CDR3 in amino acids: CASSQVSFYAESDEQFF. The CDR3 DNA sequence: TGTGCCAGCAGCCAAGTTTCCTTTTACGCAGAGTCCGATGAGCAGTTCTTC.

This rearrangement joins TRBV4-1 to TRBJ1-2; D is ambiguous. CDR1 is MGHRA, CDR2 YSYEKL, per germline. The CDR3 totals 16 residues. The V end lost 2 bases, the J end lost 3 bases, and 16 bases lay between the germline ends. The CDR3 protein is CASSQNAAGEDYGYTF. In DNA form, the CDR3 reads TGCGCCAGCAGCCAAAACGCCGCCGGGGAGGACTATGGCTACACCTTC.

The J gene is TRBJ2-1, the V gene TRBV11-3; the match to TRBD2 covers 10 bases. Per the germline V gene, CDR1 is SGHNT and CDR2 is YENEEA. After removal of 1 base from V and 12 bases from J, the junction contained 6 bases not matched to a gene. The CDR3 is 14 amino acids. CDR3 amino acids: CASSLGLAGVGQFF. DNA for the CDR3: TGTGCCAGCAGCTTAGGCCTAGCGGGAGTGGGGCAGTTCTTC.

The CDR3 DNA reads as TGTGCCAGCAGCCACTTGGGGGGTCGGGATTACGAGCAGTACTTC. It codes for CASSHLGGRDYEQYF. J is TRBJ2-7 and V is TRBV9, with D possibly being TRBD2 (6 bases). The length of the CDR3 is 15 residues. The V gene's germline CDR1 is SGDLS and CDR2 YYNGEE. V lost 4 bases and J 4 bases, leaving 18 bases between the germline ends.

This sequence joins TRBV7-3 and TRBJ1-6, with 8 positions matching TRBD1. The CDR3 runs 14 residues. Germline loops: CDR1 SGHTA, CDR2 FQGTGA. Losses at the gene ends were 8 bases for V and 6 bases for J; bases not matched to a gene: 6. CDR3 region: CASAQDRVNSPLHF. The CDR3 nucleotides are TGTGCCAGCGCTCAGGACAGGGTTAATTCACCCCTCCACTTT.